This T cell receptor (beta chain) emerged from a study of cytomegalovirus exposure and HLA in healthy donors (dated by TCRdb to the late 2010s). In the study overall: According to a later analysis, the 100 to 150 validation repertoires were produced on the same platform as the 666 repertoires of the first cohort. The aim of the study was to test whether cataloging public T cell receptors could identify signatures of past pathogen exposure. Besides the first cohort of around 700 subjects, a separate validation cohort made up of 120 different subjects was used. High-throughput TCR immunosequencing, statistical association of individual TCRs with disease status, and machine learning were combined to predict cytomegalovirus infection status. The study at large found these results: The study listed approximately 160 TCR beta chains as associated with cytomegalovirus. The validation cohort had no HLA typing available for a later analysis, so co-occurrence within that cohort was assessed over all 120 or so repertoires. Across donors, most TCR sequences were observed very rarely, whereas some public TCRs were present in many individuals. Three of the identified cytomegalovirus-associated TCR beta chains were confirmed in vitro to be specific for cytomegalovirus antigens. The authors suggested that the approach could potentially be generalized to other disease states and immunological phenotypes. Of the cluster scores, about 94% were above 0 in a later analysis, which found that TCRs clustered in the first cohort also tended to co-occur in the approximately 110 validation repertoires. The classifier was reported to diagnose cytomegalovirus status with high specificity and sensitivity in both the original cohort and the validation cohort.

The CDR3 numbers 16 residues from cysteine through phenylalanine. The retained sequence is limited to the CDR3, 48 bases, with the frame set at the first base. CDR1 and CDR2, per the germline V gene (reference sequence), are SEHNR and FQNEAQ. Trimming accounts for 5 bases at V and 2 bases at J, while the number of junction bases matched to no gene is 10. The library was generated by the immunoSEQ multiplex PCR assay. The original methods were these. A statistical classification framework was built for diagnosing cytomegalovirus status from the catalog of TCR beta chain sequences. In TCRdb, the immuneACCESS table is reduced to in-frame sequences with V and J assigned. These tables do not hold every clone; where another copy was compared, an unresolved V gene accounts for under half, and the others remain unexplained. D and trimming were read from the DNA, whereas the V and J calls and clone size are those reported in that table. The sample has under 200,000 clones on record, 96% of them singletons. Around 0.9% of the sample goes to the ten largest clones.

The donors belonged to the validation cohort of around 120 subjects, which was separate from the roughly 700-subject first cohort. Details on this clone: Its antigen is not yet known. The record has no base qualities; no much larger clone is one base away.

Specimen: PBMCs. The receptor's source is a woman aged 18-29 years in good health and CMV-seronegative. The chain uses TRBV7-9 and TRBJ2-7, and 9 bases in between align with TRBD1. The nucleotide sequence reads as follows: TGTGCCAGCAGCCTGTATGGGACAGGGATTACCTACGAGCAGTACTTC. It translates to CASSLYGTGITYEQYF.